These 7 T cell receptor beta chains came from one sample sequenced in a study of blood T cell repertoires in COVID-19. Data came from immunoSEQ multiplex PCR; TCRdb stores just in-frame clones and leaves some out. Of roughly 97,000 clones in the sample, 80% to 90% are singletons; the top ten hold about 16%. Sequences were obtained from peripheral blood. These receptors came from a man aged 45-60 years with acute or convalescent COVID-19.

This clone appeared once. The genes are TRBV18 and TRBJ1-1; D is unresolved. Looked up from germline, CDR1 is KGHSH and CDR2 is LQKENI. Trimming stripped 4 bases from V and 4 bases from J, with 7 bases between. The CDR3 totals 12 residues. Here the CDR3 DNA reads TGTGCCAGCTCACAAGGGAGCACTGAAGCTTTCTTT. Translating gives CASSQGSTEAFF.

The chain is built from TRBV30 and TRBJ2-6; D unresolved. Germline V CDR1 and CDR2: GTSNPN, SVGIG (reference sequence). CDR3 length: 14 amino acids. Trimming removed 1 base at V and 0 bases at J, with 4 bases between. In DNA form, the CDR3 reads TGTGCCTGGAGTGATAGCTCTGGGGCCAACGTCCTGACTTTC. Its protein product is CAWSDSSGANVLTF.

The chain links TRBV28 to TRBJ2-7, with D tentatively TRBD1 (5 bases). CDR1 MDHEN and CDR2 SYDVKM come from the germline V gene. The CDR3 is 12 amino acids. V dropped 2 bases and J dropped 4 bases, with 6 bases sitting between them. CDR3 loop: CASSLAGYEQYF. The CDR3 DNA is TGTGCCAGCAGTTTAGCAGGGTACGAGCAGTACTTC.

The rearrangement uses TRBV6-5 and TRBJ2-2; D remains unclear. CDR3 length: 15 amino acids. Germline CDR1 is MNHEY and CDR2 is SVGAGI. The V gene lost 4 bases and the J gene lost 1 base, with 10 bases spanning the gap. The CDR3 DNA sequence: TGTGCCAGCAGTTCATTACGCAGGAACACCGGGGAGCTGTTTTTT. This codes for CASSSLRRNTGELFF.

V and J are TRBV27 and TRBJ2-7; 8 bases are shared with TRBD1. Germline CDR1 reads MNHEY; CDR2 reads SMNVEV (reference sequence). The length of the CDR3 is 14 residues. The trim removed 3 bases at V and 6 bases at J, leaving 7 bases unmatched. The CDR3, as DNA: TGTGCCAGCAGTTTTCTTCAGGGGGCGGGCGAGCAGTACTTC. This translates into CASSFLQGAGEQYF.

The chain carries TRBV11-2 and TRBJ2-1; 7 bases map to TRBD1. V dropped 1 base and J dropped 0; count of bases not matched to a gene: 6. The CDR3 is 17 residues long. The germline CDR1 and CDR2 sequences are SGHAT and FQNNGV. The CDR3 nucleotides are TGTGCCAGCAGCTTAGCCGGGACAGCCAGCTCCTACAATGAGCAGTTCTTC. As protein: CASSLAGTASSYNEQFF.

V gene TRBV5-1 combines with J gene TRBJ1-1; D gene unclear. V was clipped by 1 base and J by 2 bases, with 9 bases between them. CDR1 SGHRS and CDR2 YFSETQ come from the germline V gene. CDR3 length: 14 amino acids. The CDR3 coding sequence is TGCGCCAGCAGCTTGTATCAGTTTAACACTGAAGCTTTCTTT. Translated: CASSLYQFNTEAFF.